The following is a T cell receptor (beta chain) sequence with its context. This sample is drawn from a study of blood T cell repertoires in COVID-19. Trimming removed 2 bases from V and 4 bases from J; junction bases left unmatched: 4. This CDR3 region has 16 residues. The germline V gene has CDR1 MNHEY and CDR2 SMNVEV (reference sequence). Measured with immunoSEQ multiplex PCR; TCRdb has only the in-frame clones, and not every one. Seen here are approximately 220,000 clones, approximately 90% observed once, and the top ten hold less than 1.5%. This sequence joins TRBV27 and TRBJ2-1; TRBD2 matches 11 bases. The TCR comes from a man younger than 40 who had recovered from COVID-19. Sequenced material: PBMCs or T cells enriched from blood (not recorded which). CDR3 region: CASSLGGLAEYNEQFF. The CDR3 coding sequence is TGTGCCAGCAGTTTAGGGGGACTAGCGGAATACAATGAGCAGTTCTTC.